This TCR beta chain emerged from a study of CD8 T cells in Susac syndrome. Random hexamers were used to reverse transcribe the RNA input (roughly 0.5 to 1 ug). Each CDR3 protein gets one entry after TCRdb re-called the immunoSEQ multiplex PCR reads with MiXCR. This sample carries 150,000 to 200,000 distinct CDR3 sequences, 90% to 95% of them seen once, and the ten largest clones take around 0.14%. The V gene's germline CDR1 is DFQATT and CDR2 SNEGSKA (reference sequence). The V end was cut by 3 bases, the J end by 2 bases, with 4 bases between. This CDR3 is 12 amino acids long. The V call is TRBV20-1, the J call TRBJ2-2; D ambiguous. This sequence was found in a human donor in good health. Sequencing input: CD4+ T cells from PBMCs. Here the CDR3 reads CSARGNTGELFF. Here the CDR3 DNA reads TGCAGTGCTAGGGGTAACACCGGGGAGCTGTTTTTT.